The 22 T cell receptor beta chains given below trace back to one sample, sequenced in a study of control samples from healthy donors and cancer patients. Generated by immunoSEQ multiplex PCR, the TCRdb table keeps only in-frame clones and is missing some. This table has 100,000 to 130,000 clones, around four fifths appearing once. What was sequenced was blood. Receptors were obtained from a man aged 18 to 29 in good health.

This chain uses TRBV4-1 with TRBJ2-3, with 10 bases matching TRBD2. The CDR3 length is 16 residues. Germline assignment: CDR1 MGHRA and CDR2 YSYEKL. The junction had 8 bases not matched to a gene; V was cut back by 4 bases and J by 4 bases. The CDR3 sequence: CASSRGAGGPADTQYF. CDR3 sequence (DNA): TGCGCCAGCAGCCGAGGAGCGGGGGGGCCTGCAGATACGCAGTATTTT.

V gene TRBV27 combines with J gene TRBJ2-7; D could derive from TRBD1 or TRBD2 (5 bases each). V was shortened by 3 bases and J by 9 bases, with 21 bases between the two germline ends. Germline assignment: CDR1 MNHEY and CDR2 SMNVEV (reference sequence). The CDR3 consists of 15 residues. The DNA of the CDR3 is TGTGCCAGCAGTTTCCCGCCCGAACTGACTGGGGGGCAGTACGTC. It specifies CASSFPPELTGGQYV.

This clone turned up a few times. The chain joins TRBV4-1 to TRBJ1-5; D not certain. Per germline, CDR1 MGHRA and CDR2 YSYEKL. V was shortened by 0 bases and J by 1 base, with 10 bases between the two germline ends. This CDR3 comprises 16 residues. CDR3 in DNA: TGCGCCAGCAGCCAAGAACCGGTAGGGAGCAATCAGCCCCAGCATTTT. It translates to CASSQEPVGSNQPQHF.

The V call is TRBV12-5, the J call TRBJ1-2; D gene ambiguous. This CDR3 comprises 15 residues. V was pared by 3 bases and J by 4 bases, with 15 bases between. Looked up from germline, CDR1 is LGHNT and CDR2 is FRNRAP. The CDR3 is CASGFSLGLGYGYTF. CDR3 in DNA: TGTGCTAGTGGTTTCTCGCTGGGTCTGGGCTATGGCTACACCTTC.

The sample holds one count of this clone. The V call is TRBV4-1, the J call TRBJ1-4, with D hard to call. V dropped 1 base and J dropped 0 bases, with 15 bases sitting between them. Per germline, CDR1 MGHRA and CDR2 YSYEKL. CDR3 size: 18 residues. CDR3 DNA: TGCGCCAGCAGCCAAGTCCCCTCCCCGACTCCAACTAATGAAAAACTGTTTTTT. Translating it yields CASSQVPSPTPTNEKLFF.

The chain employs TRBV2 and TRBJ2-2; D is possibly TRBD2 (6 bases). Trimming removed 2 bases at V and 1 base at J, with 14 bases between. In germline, CDR1 is SNHLY, CDR2 FYNNEI. The CDR3 covers 17 residues. This CDR3 is CASSEWGVVRNTGELFF. The CDR3 DNA reads TGTGCCAGCAGTGAATGGGGGGTAGTGAGGAACACCGGGGAGCTGTTTTTT.

The chain's CDR3 is CASSPDRVTEAFF. In DNA form, the CDR3 reads TGTGCCAGCAGCCCGGACAGGGTCACTGAAGCTTTCTTT. The V call is TRBV12-3 or TRBV12-4, the J call TRBJ1-1; 8 bases are shared with TRBD1. Trimming took 6 bases from V and 4 from J; bases not matched to a gene: 4. This CDR3 contains 13 residues.

The V and J genes are TRBV18 and TRBJ1-4; 9 nucleotides align to TRBD1. This CDR3 contains 16 residues. Germline V gene sequence: CDR1 KGHSH, CDR2 LQKENI. Unmatched junction bases numbered 9, after V lost 2 bases and J lost 8 bases. CDR3 loop: CASSPEKQGAGEKLFF. The CDR3 bases are TGTGCCAGCTCACCAGAGAAACAGGGGGCCGGGGAAAAACTGTTTTTT.

This clone was detected a few times. The V and J genes are TRBV11-2 and TRBJ1-1; possibly TRBD1 for D (6 bases). Trimming shortened V by 5 bases and J by 1 base, and 14 bases separated the two germline ends. CDR1 SGHAT and CDR2 FQNNGV come from the germline V gene. The CDR3 extends over 15 amino acids. The CDR3 coding sequence is TGTGCCAGCAGCCCGGGACACTACCCGAACACTGAAGCTTTCTTT. It codes for CASSPGHYPNTEAFF.

The genes are TRBV3-1 (or the pseudogene TRBV3-2) and TRBJ1-1; 8 bases match TRBD1. The junction had 5 bases not matched to a gene; V was cut back by 4 bases and J by 10 bases. The CDR3 runs to 12 residues. Germline loops: CDR1 LGHDT, CDR2 YNNKEL (reference sequence). CDR3: CASSPPGQGAFF. The CDR3 nucleotides read TGTGCCAGCAGCCCCCCAGGACAGGGAGCTTTCTTT.

The chain joins TRBV13 to TRBJ2-6, with 10 positions matching TRBD1. J lost 0 bases, V lost 1 base, and 3 bases had no gene match. The germline gives CDR1 PRHDT, CDR2 FYEKMQ (reference sequence). The CDR3 loop spans 18 amino acids. The DNA of the CDR3 is TGTGCCAGCAGCTTAGCGGGACAGGGGATCTCTGGGGCCAACGTCCTGACTTTC. This translates into CASSLAGQGISGANVLTF.

This chain joins TRBV5-1 and TRBJ2-3; 7 nucleotides match TRBD1. The CDR3 has 15 amino acids. Germline CDR1 reads SGHRS; CDR2 reads YFSETQ. The V gene end was trimmed by 5 bases and the J gene end by 0 bases; junction bases not matched to a gene: 6. The CDR3 region is CASSDRASSTDTQYF. In DNA, the CDR3 is TGCGCCAGCAGTGACAGGGCCTCTAGCACAGATACGCAGTATTTT.

The chain couples TRBV27 to TRBJ2-1; D is perhaps TRBD1 or TRBD2 (6 bases each). CDR1 and CDR2 (germline): MNHEY, SMNVEV (reference sequence). Trimming stripped 2 bases from V and 5 bases from J, with 13 bases between. The CDR3 is 15 residues long. The CDR3 nucleotides are TGTGCCAGCAGTTTAGAGGGGGGCCGTGACAATGAGCAGTTCTTC. Amino acid sequence: CASSLEGGRDNEQFF.

The table lists this clone with a few counts. V usage is TRBV19 and J usage is TRBJ1-2; no clear D. The germline V gene encodes CDR1 LNHDA and CDR2 SQIVND (reference sequence). V lost 3 bases to trimming and J lost 0 bases, with 14 bases between them. The CDR3 is 16 residues long. CDR3 DNA: TGTGCCAGTAGTATTTCAGGAATATACCCTAACTATGGCTACACCTTC. Translation gives CASSISGIYPNYGYTF.

The genes are TRBV30 and TRBJ2-5, with TRBD2 as a possible D gene (6 bases). V was trimmed by 4 bases and J by 4 bases, leaving 10 bases between them. In germline, CDR1 is GTSNPN, CDR2 SVGIG (reference sequence). The CDR3 is 12 residues long. The CDR3 spells CAWTAGLETQYF. CDR3 DNA: TGTGCCTGGACGGCGGGGCTAGAGACCCAGTACTTC.

The CDR3 reads CASSNSGSAGATEAFF. DNA of the CDR3: TGTGCCAGTAGTAATTCAGGGAGTGCGGGAGCCACTGAAGCTTTCTTT. V gene TRBV19 combines with J gene TRBJ1-1; D perhaps matches TRBD1 (5 bases). V lost 4 bases and J lost 4, with 19 bases in between. Looked up from germline, CDR1 is LNHDA and CDR2 is SQIVND (reference sequence). This CDR3 contains 16 residues.

The CDR3 spells CASSLRGSNYGYTF. The CDR3 region has the DNA TGTGCCAGCAGTTTAAGGGGTTCTAACTATGGCTACACCTTC. The genes are TRBV27 and TRBJ1-2; tentatively, D is TRBD1 (5 bases). Germline CDR1 and CDR2: MNHEY and SMNVEV (reference sequence). The CDR3 runs to 14 residues. The V end lost 2 bases, the J end lost 0 bases, and 7 bases lay between the germline ends.

V and J are TRBV6-6 and TRBJ1-6, with D maybe TRBD1 (5 bases). Germline V CDR1 and CDR2: MNHNY, SVGAGI (reference sequence). V lost 6 bases to trimming and J lost 14 bases, with 26 bases between them. The length of the CDR3 is 16 residues. The CDR3 loop reads CASSYGTGTLPGALHF. The CDR3 DNA reads as TGTGCCAGCAGCTACGGAACCGGGACGCTTCCTGGGGCCCTCCACTTT.

This clone has just one count. The chain recombines TRBV7-2 with TRBJ1-4; 7 bases line up with TRBD1. Germline V lookup: CDR1 SGHTA, CDR2 FQGNSA. This CDR3 is 15 amino acids long. With 5 bases clipped from V and 4 bases from J, the junction kept 7 bases outside the gene matches. The CDR3 reads CASSPTGAINEKLFF. CDR3 nucleotide sequence: TGTGCCAGCAGCCCAACAGGGGCTATTAATGAAAAACTGTTTTTT.

This clone has just a few counts. V is TRBV10-3 and J is TRBJ2-2; weak D call: TRBD1 (7 bases). Germline V gene data show CDR1 as ENHRY and CDR2 as SYGVKD. V was trimmed by 2 bases and J by 5 bases, leaving 15 bases between them. This CDR3 region has 16 residues. CDR3 protein: CAISERFSGGTGELFF. The CDR3 DNA sequence: TGTGCCATCAGTGAGAGGTTCTCAGGGGGGACCGGGGAGCTGTTTTTT.

This chain uses TRBV28 with TRBJ2-7, with a weak D call TRBD1 (6 bases). Trimming left V 3 bases short and J 7 bases short, with 13 bases between. Germline CDR1 reads MDHEN; CDR2 reads SYDVKM. The CDR3 extends over 13 amino acids. The CDR3 reads CASSFDRMGEQYF. CDR3 DNA sequence: TGTGCCAGCAGTTTTGACAGGATGGGGGAGCAGTACTTC.

This clone turned up a few times. The chain has TRBV6-2 or TRBV6-3 and TRBJ1-5; TRBD1 matches 10 bases. The ends lost 7 bases at V and 1 base at J; junction bases unmatched: 7. The germline V gene has CDR1 MNHEY and CDR2 SVGEGT. This CDR3 has 16 residues. CDR3 in DNA: TGTGCCAGCAACCCGGAGGGACAGGGGAGCAATCAGCCCCAGCATTTT. The encoded protein is CASNPEGQGSNQPQHF.